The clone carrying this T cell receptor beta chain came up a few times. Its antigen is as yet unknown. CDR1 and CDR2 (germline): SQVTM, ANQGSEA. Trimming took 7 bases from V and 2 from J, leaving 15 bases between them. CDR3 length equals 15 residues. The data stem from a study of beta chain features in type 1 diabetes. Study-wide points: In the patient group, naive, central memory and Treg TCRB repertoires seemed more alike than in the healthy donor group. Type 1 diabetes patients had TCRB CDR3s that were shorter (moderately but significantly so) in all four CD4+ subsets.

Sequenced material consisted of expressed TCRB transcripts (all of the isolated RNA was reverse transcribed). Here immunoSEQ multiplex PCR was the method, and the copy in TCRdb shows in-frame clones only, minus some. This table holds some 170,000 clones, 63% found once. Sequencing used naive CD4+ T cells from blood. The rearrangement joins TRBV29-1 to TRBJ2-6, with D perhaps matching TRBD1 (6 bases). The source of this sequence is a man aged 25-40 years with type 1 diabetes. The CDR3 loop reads CSAQQGSPGANVLTF. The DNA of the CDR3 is TGCAGCGCACAACAGGGTTCCCCTGGGGCCAACGTCCTGACTTTC.